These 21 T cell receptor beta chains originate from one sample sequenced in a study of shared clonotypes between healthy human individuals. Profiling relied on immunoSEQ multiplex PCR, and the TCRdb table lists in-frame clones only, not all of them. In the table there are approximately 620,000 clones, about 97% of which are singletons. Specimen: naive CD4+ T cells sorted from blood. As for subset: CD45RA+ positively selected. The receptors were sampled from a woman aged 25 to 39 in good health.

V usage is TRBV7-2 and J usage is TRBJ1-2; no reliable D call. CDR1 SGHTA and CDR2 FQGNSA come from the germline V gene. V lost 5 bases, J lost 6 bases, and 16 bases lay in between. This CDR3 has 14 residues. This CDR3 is CASSQPREHHGYTF. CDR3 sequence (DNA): TGTGCCAGCAGCCAACCCCGGGAGCACCATGGCTACACCTTC.

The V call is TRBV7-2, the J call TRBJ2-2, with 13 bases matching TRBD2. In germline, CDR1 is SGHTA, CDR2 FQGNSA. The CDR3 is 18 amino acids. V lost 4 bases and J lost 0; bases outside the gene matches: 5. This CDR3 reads CASSSGLAGAANTGELFF. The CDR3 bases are TGTGCCAGCAGCTCAGGACTAGCGGGAGCCGCGAACACCGGGGAGCTGTTTTTT.

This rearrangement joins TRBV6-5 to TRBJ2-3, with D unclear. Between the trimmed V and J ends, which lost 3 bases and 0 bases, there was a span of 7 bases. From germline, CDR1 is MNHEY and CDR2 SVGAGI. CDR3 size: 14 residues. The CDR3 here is CASSYTPSTDTQYF. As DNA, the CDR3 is TGTGCCAGCAGTTATACCCCAAGCACAGATACGCAGTATTTT.

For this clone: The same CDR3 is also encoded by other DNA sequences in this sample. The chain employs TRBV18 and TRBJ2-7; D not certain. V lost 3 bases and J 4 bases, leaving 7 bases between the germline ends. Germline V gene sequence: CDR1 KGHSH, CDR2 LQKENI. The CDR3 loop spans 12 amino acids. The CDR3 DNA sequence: TGTGCCAGCTCACCCGGGCGATACGAGCAGTACTTC. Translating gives CASSPGRYEQYF.

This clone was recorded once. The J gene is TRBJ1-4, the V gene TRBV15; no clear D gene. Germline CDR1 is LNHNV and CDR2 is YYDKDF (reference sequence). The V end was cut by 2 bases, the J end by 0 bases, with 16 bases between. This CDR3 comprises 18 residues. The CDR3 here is CATSRNPLSAATNEKLFF. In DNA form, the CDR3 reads TGTGCCACCAGCAGAAACCCGTTGAGTGCTGCAACTAATGAAAAACTGTTTTTT.

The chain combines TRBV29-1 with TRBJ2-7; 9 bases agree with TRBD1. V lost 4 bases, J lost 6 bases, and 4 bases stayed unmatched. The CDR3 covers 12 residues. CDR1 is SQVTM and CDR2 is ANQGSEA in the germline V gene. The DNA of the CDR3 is TGCAGCGTTGCGGACAGGGGACGCGAGCAGTACTTC. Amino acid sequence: CSVADRGREQYF.

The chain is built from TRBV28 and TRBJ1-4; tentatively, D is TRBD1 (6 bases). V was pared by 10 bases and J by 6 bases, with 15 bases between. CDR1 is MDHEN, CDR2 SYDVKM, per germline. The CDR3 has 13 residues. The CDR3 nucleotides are TGTGCCACCATAGGGGGGACTCATGAAAAACTGTTTTTT. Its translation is CATIGGTHEKLFF.

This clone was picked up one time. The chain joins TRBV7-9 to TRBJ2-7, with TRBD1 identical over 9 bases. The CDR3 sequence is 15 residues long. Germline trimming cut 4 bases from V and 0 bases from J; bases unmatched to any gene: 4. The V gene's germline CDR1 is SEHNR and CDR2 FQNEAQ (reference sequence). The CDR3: CASSSTGGASYEQYF. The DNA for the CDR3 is TGTGCCAGCAGCTCCACAGGGGGCGCCTCCTACGAGCAGTACTTC.

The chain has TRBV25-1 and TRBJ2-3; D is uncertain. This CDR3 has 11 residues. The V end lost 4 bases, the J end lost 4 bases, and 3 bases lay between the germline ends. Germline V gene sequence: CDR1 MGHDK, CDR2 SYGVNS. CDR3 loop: CASSVADTQYF. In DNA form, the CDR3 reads TGTGCCAGCAGTGTTGCAGATACGCAGTATTTT.

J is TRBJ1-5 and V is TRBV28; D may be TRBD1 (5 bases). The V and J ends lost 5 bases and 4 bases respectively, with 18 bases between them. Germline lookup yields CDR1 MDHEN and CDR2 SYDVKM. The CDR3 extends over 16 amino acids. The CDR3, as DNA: TGTGCCAGCAGTCCCAGCGGGAGGGGCGGGAATCAGCCCCAGCATTTT. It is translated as CASSPSGRGGNQPQHF. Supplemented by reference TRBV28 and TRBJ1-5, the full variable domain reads DVKVTQSSRYLVKRTGEKVFLECVQDMDHENMFWYRQDPGLGLRLIYFSYDVKMKEKGDIPEGYSVSREKKERFSLILESASTNQTSMYLCASSPSGRGGNQPQHFGDGTRLSIL.

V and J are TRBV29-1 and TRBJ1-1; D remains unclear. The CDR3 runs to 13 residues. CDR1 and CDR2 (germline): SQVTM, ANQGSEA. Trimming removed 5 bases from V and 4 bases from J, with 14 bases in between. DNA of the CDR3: TGCAGCGTTATAATGGACGGTGGCACTGAAGCTTTCTTT. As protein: CSVIMDGGTEAFF. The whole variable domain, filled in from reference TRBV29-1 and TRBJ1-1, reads SAVISQKPSRDICQRGTSLTIQCQVDSQVTMMFWYRQQPGQSLTLIATANQGSEATYESGFVIDKFPISRPNLTFSTLTVSNMSPEDSSIYLCSVIMDGGTEAFFGQGTRLTVV.

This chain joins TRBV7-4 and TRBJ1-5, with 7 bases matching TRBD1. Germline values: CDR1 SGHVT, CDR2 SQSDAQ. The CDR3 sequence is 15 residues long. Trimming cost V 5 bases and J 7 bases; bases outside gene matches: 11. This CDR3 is CASSLAPGGEQPQHF. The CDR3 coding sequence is TGTGCCAGCAGCCTCGCTCCAGGGGGAGAACAGCCCCAGCATTTT.

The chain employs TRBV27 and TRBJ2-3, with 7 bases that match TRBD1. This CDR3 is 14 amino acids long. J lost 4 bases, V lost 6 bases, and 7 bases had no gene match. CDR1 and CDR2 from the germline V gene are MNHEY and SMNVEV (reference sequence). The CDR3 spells CASSRIDRADTQYF. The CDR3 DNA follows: TGTGCCAGCAGCCGGATTGACAGGGCAGATACGCAGTATTTT.

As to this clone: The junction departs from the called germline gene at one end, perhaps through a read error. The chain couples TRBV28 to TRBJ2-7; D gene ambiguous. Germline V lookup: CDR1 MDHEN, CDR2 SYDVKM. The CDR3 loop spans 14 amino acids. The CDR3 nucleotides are TGTGCCAGCAGTTTCTACTCCCTCTCCCACGAGCAGTACTTC. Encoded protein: CASSFYSLSHEQYF.

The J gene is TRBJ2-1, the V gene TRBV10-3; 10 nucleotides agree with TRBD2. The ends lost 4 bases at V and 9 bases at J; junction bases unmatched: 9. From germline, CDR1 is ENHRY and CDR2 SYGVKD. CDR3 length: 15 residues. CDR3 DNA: TGTGCCATCAGTGTACGGCTAGCGGGAGAGGGTGAGCAGTTCTTC. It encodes CAISVRLAGEGEQFF.

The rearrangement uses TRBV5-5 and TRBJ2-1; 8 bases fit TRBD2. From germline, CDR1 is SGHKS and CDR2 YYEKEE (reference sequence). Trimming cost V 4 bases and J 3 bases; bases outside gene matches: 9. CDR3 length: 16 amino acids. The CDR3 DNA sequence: TGTGCCAGCAGCGGCTTCCGAGCGGGAGACTACAATGAGCAGTTCTTC. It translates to CASSGFRAGDYNEQFF.

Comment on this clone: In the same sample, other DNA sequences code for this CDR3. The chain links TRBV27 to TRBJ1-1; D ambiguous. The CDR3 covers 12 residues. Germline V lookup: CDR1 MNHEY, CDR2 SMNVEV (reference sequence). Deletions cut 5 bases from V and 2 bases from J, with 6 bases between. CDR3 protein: CASSHLNTEAFF. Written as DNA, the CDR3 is TGTGCCAGCAGTCATCTAAACACTGAAGCTTTCTTT.

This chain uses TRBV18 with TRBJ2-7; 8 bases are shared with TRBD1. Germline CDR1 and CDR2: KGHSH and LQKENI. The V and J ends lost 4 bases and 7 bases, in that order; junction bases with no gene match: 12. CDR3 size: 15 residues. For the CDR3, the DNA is TGTGCCAGCTCACGTACGACAGGGGTAGTAAATGAGCAGTACTTC. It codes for CASSRTTGVVNEQYF.

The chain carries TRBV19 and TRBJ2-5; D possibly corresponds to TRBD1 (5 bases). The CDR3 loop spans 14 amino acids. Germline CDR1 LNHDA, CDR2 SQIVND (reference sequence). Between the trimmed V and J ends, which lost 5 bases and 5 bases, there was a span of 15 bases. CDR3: CASSAGQHSETQYF. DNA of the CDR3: TGTGCCAGTAGTGCAGGGCAGCACTCGGAGACCCAGTACTTC.

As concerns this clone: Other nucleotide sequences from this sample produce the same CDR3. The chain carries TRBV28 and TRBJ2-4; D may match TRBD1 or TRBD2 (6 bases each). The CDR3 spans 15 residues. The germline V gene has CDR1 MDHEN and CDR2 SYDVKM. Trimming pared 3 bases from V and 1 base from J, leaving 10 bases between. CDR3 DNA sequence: TGTGCCAGCAGTTTGGGGGGCTCGGCCAAAAACATTCAGTACTTC. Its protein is CASSLGGSAKNIQYF.

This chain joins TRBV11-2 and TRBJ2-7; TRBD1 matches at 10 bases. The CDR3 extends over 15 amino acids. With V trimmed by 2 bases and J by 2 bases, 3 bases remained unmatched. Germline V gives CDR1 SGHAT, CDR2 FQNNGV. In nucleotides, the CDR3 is TGTGCCAGCAGCTTATTCGGGACAGGGGCCTACGAGCAGTACTTC. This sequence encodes CASSLFGTGAYEQYF.